The clone carrying this T cell receptor beta chain was detected many times. These data are taken from a study of T-cell reconstitution after alpha-beta-depleted transplantation in children. Using unique molecular identifiers, the investigators prepared the TCRbeta library. From the PCR reads, TCRdb called clonotypes with MiXCR, one entry per CDR3 protein. This table has over 450,000 distinct CDR3 sequences, 10% appearing once. There are 13 residues in the CDR3. V shed 2 bases and J shed 5 bases, with 8 bases lying between them. Germline V gives CDR1 SGHKS, CDR2 YYEKEE (reference sequence). The source was PBMCs, collected before TCRalphabeta/CD19-depleted stem cell transplant. This clonotype was obtained from a child aged 2-15 years with inherited bone marrow failure, due to receive a stem cell transplant. The chain has TRBV5-5 and TRBJ2-1; the D is unclear. The CDR3 DNA is TGTGCCAGCAGCTTACCCAACGACAATGAGCAGTTCTTC. Amino acid sequence: CASSLPNDNEQFF.